The next 25 T cell receptor beta chains were all read from a single sample in a study of preoperative IRX-2 immunotherapy in early breast cancer. Sequenced by immunoSEQ multiplex PCR; TCRdb stores in-frame clones only, minus some. This table holds about 32,000 clones, less than 90% found once. Treatment indicated: preoperative locoregional IRX-2 cytokine immunotherapy. This sample comprised lymph node tissue, obtained from a patient treated with IRX-2 immunotherapy. Source of these receptors: a human donor with breast cancer.

This chain uses TRBV19 with TRBJ2-1; 16 positions agree with TRBD2. This CDR3 has 16 residues. CDR1 is LNHDA, CDR2 SQIVND, per germline (reference sequence). With 5 bases clipped from V and 13 bases from J, the junction kept 11 bases outside the gene matches. CDR3 amino acids: CASSQGLAGGRTSQFF. For the CDR3, the DNA is TGTGCCAGTAGTCAGGGACTAGCGGGAGGGAGAACCTCCCAGTTCTTC.

The chain uses TRBV30 and TRBJ2-3; tentatively, D is TRBD2 (6 bases). In germline, CDR1 is GTSNPN, CDR2 SVGIG (reference sequence). CDR3 length: 13 amino acids. V gave up 6 bases and J gave up 0 bases, with 10 bases separating them. This CDR3 reads CACLAPSTDTQYF. For the CDR3, the DNA is TGTGCCTGCCTAGCGCCTAGCACAGATACGCAGTATTTT.

This clone was detected a few times. The rearrangement links TRBV11-3 to TRBJ2-7; the match to TRBD2 covers 8 bases. The CDR3 totals 14 residues. The V gene's germline CDR1 is SGHNT and CDR2 YENEEA. The V segment lost 3 bases and the J segment 4 bases; nucleotides outside the gene matches: 5. CDR3 in amino acids: CASSLISSGYEQYF. Here the CDR3 DNA reads TGTGCCAGCAGCTTGATTTCTAGCGGGTACGAGCAGTACTTC.

This chain uses TRBV19 with TRBJ1-4; D gene ambiguous. The CDR3 is 11 residues long. Looked up from germline, CDR1 is LNHDA and CDR2 is SQIVND (reference sequence). Deletions cut 4 bases from V and 10 bases from J, with 7 bases between. The CDR3 loop reads CASSNPGKLFF. The CDR3 DNA reads as TGTGCCAGTAGTAATCCGGGAAAACTGTTTTTT.

V is TRBV19 and J is TRBJ2-5, with D unclear. With 1 base removed from V and 2 bases from J, the gap between germline ends came to 14 bases. Looked up from germline, CDR1 is LNHDA and CDR2 is SQIVND (reference sequence). The CDR3 spans 16 residues. The CDR3 here is CASSIGINFDQETQYF. Here the CDR3 DNA reads TGTGCCAGTAGTATAGGGATTAACTTCGATCAAGAGACCCAGTACTTC. The full variable domain, its missing parts supplied by reference TRBV19 and TRBJ2-5, is DGGITQSPKYLFRKEGQNVTLSCEQNLNHDAMYWYRQDPGQGLRLIYYSQIVNDFQKGDIAEGYSVSREKKESFPLTVTSAQKNPTAFYLCASSIGINFDQETQYFGPGTRLLVL.

V gene TRBV18 combines with J gene TRBJ2-2; D call uncertain. V was trimmed by 1 base and J by 2 bases, leaving 11 bases between them. CDR3 size: 16 residues. Germline CDR1 KGHSH, CDR2 LQKENI. The CDR3 DNA reads as TGTGCCAGCTCACCACTAAACAGTTTTAACACCGGGGAGCTGTTTTTT. As protein: CASSPLNSFNTGELFF.

The CDR3 loop is CASNRGATYNEQFF. The CDR3 nucleotides read TGTGCCAGCAACCGGGGAGCAACCTACAATGAGCAGTTCTTC. This rearrangement joins TRBV28 to TRBJ2-1; D perhaps matches TRBD2 (5 bases). V lost 7 bases and J 2 bases, leaving 12 bases between the germline ends. The length of the CDR3 is 14 residues. Germline assignment: CDR1 MDHEN and CDR2 SYDVKM.

In regard to this clone: The same CDR3 is also encoded by other DNA sequences in this sample. The chain employs TRBV30 and TRBJ2-7, with 13 bases matching TRBD2. This CDR3 contains 14 residues. The V gene end was trimmed by 0 bases and the J gene end by 4 bases; junction bases not matched to a gene: 0. Germline V lookup: CDR1 GTSNPN, CDR2 SVGIG (reference sequence). CDR3 sequence (DNA): TGTGCCTGGAGTGTACTAGCGGGAGGGTACGAGCAGTACTTC. Translation gives CAWSVLAGGYEQYF.

J is TRBJ1-1 and V is TRBV29-1; 7 positions match TRBD1. Germline CDR1 reads SQVTM; CDR2 reads ANQGSEA. The V gene end was trimmed by 7 bases and the J gene end by 6 bases; junction bases not matched to a gene: 8. CDR3 length: 12 residues. This CDR3 is CSAGLTGPEAFF. The CDR3, as DNA: TGCAGCGCTGGATTGACAGGGCCTGAAGCTTTCTTT.

The chain couples TRBV28 to TRBJ1-5; 7 nucleotides agree with TRBD1. Germline CDR1 is MDHEN and CDR2 is SYDVKM. The CDR3 extends over 14 amino acids. V shed 7 bases, J shed 3 bases, and the junction held 6 bases outside the gene matches. This CDR3 reads CASTLDRPNQPQHF. The CDR3 DNA is TGTGCCAGCACCCTGGACAGGCCCAATCAGCCCCAGCATTTT.

A few counts support this clone. This sequence joins TRBV12-5 and TRBJ2-3; TRBD1 agrees at 8 bases. V gave up 5 bases and J gave up 1 base; unmatched junction bases: 5. The CDR3 extends over 15 amino acids. The germline V gene encodes CDR1 LGHNT and CDR2 FRNRAP. DNA of the CDR3: TGTGCTAGTGGTATCGGACAGGGCGGCACAGATACGCAGTATTTT. Encoded protein: CASGIGQGGTDTQYF.

The chain has TRBV19 and TRBJ1-1, with 10 bases fitting TRBD1. This CDR3 is 16 amino acids long. V lost 5 bases, J lost 4 bases, and 10 bases stayed unmatched. The germline V gene has CDR1 LNHDA and CDR2 SQIVND (reference sequence). CDR3 sequence reads: CASSLQTGGRFTEAFF. The CDR3 nucleotides read TGTGCCAGTAGTCTCCAGACAGGGGGCCGGTTCACTGAAGCTTTCTTT.

The J gene is TRBJ2-3, the V gene TRBV28; TRBD2 matches 8 bases. Germline CDR1 MDHEN, CDR2 SYDVKM. This CDR3 has 16 amino acids. With 8 bases clipped from V and 6 bases from J, the junction kept 16 bases outside the gene matches. CDR3 DNA: TGTGCCAGCCCCCCCGCCAGCGGGAGAAAAAACGATACGCAGTATTTT. Protein product: CASPPASGRKNDTQYF. Filled out from reference TRBV28 and TRBJ2-3, the complete variable domain reads DVKVTQSSRYLVKRTGEKVFLECVQDMDHENMFWYRQDPGLGLRLIYFSYDVKMKEKGDIPEGYSVSREKKERFSLILESASTNQTSMYLCASPPASGRKNDTQYFGPGTRLTVL.

The chain couples TRBV19 to TRBJ2-7; D possibly matches TRBD1 or TRBD2 (5 bases each). This CDR3 comprises 14 residues. Trimming removed 3 bases at V and 2 bases at J, with 11 bases between. In germline, CDR1 is LNHDA, CDR2 SQIVND (reference sequence). CDR3 nucleotide sequence: TGTGCCAGTAGTATCTCCGGGGCCACCTACGAGCAGTACTTC. This sequence encodes CASSISGATYEQYF.

The J gene is TRBJ1-4, the V gene TRBV7-6; 7 bases line up with TRBD1. V gave up 5 bases and J gave up 8 bases; unmatched junction bases: 11. CDR3 length equals 15 residues. The germline gives CDR1 SGHVS, CDR2 FNYEAQ. CDR3 coding DNA: TGTGCCAGCAGCCCCTTAACAGGGGACGGGGAAAAACTGTTTTTT. Amino acid sequence: CASSPLTGDGEKLFF.

The chain joins TRBV28 to TRBJ2-3; D is perhaps TRBD1 or TRBD2 (5 bases each). Deletions cut 4 bases from V and 6 bases from J, with 14 bases between. This CDR3 comprises 14 residues. CDR1 is MDHEN, CDR2 SYDVKM, per germline. The CDR3 loop is CASSSERGPDTQYF. DNA for the CDR3: TGTGCCAGCAGTTCTGAGAGGGGCCCCGATACGCAGTATTTT. Complete variable domain (other parts from reference TRBV28 and TRBJ2-3): DVKVTQSSRYLVKRTGEKVFLECVQDMDHENMFWYRQDPGLGLRLIYFSYDVKMKEKGDIPEGYSVSREKKERFSLILESASTNQTSMYLCASSSERGPDTQYFGPGTRLTVL.

The genes are TRBV29-1 and TRBJ2-4; D unclear. CDR1 SQVTM and CDR2 ANQGSEA come from the germline V gene. V lost 5 bases, J lost 0 bases, and 8 bases lay in between. The CDR3 is 13 amino acids. CDR3 nucleotides: TGCAGCGTTCGTGGAATAGCCAAAAACATTCAGTACTTC. Amino acid sequence: CSVRGIAKNIQYF.

The CDR3 DNA reads TGCGCCAGCAGCCCGATTATTGGGACTAGCGGGGGGGTTGAGCAGTTCTTC. Translation gives CASSPIIGTSGGVEQFF. V is TRBV23-1 and J is TRBJ2-1; 16 bases are shared with TRBD2. Being an ORF, TRBV23-1 has a function that is uncertain. V was clipped by 6 bases and J by 9 bases; unmatched bases: 11. The CDR3 loop spans 17 amino acids.

V and J are TRBV18 and TRBJ1-5, with D perhaps TRBD1 (6 bases). The CDR3 runs 15 residues. Trimming left V 3 bases short and J 5 bases short, with 14 bases between. Germline V gene sequence: CDR1 KGHSH, CDR2 LQKENI. CDR3 in DNA: TGTGCCAGCTCACCCGTTCGGGACATTGATCAGCCCCAGCATTTT. Protein sequence: CASSPVRDIDQPQHF.

The chain has TRBV10-3 and TRBJ1-4, with D possibly matching TRBD1 (5 bases). Germline V gene data show CDR1 as ENHRY and CDR2 as SYGVKD. CDR3 size: 18 residues. The V and J ends lost 1 base and 0 bases respectively, with 15 bases between them. The CDR3 spells CAISEFDGGIPTNEKLFF. The CDR3 DNA sequence: TGTGCCATCAGTGAGTTCGACGGGGGGATCCCAACTAATGAAAAACTGTTTTTT.

The CDR3 loop is CASSIGARGYEQYF. CDR3 DNA: TGTGCCAGTAGTATAGGGGCCCGGGGCTACGAGCAGTACTTC. J is TRBJ2-7 and V is TRBV19, with D perhaps TRBD2 (5 bases). V was trimmed by 1 base and J by 3 bases, leaving 10 bases between them. The germline gives CDR1 LNHDA, CDR2 SQIVND (reference sequence). The CDR3 contains 14 residues. The full variable domain, in which reference TRBV19 and TRBJ2-7 provide the parts outside the CDR3, is DGGITQSPKYLFRKEGQNVTLSCEQNLNHDAMYWYRQDPGQGLRLIYYSQIVNDFQKGDIAEGYSVSREKKESFPLTVTSAQKNPTAFYLCASSIGARGYEQYFGPGTRLTVT.

The chain carries TRBV6-8 and TRBJ2-2; 8 bases line up with TRBD2. The germline gives CDR1 MNHGY, CDR2 SAAAGT. J lost 4 bases, V lost 2 bases, and 15 bases had no gene match. CDR3 length: 19 residues. Written as DNA, the CDR3 is TGTGCCAGCAGTTACCGGGGGCCCACTAGCGGATTTTTCACCGGGGAGCTGTTTTTT. Protein: CASSYRGPTSGFFTGELFF.

The CDR3 protein is CATSRTSGGDSTDTQYF. The CDR3 coding sequence is TGTGCCACCAGCAGGACTAGCGGGGGGGATAGCACAGATACGCAGTATTTT. The V call is TRBV15, the J call TRBJ2-3; TRBD2 aligns across 14 bases. The V and J ends lost 3 bases and 0 bases, in that order; junction bases with no gene match: 2. In germline, CDR1 is LNHNV, CDR2 YYDKDF (reference sequence). The CDR3 totals 17 residues.

The J gene is TRBJ1-4, the V gene TRBV28; D is perhaps TRBD1 (5 bases). Germline V gene sequence: CDR1 MDHEN, CDR2 SYDVKM. The CDR3 is 16 residues long. Trimming removed 6 bases from V and 7 bases from J, with 21 bases in between. The CDR3 loop is CASRTWGSGRGEKLFF. DNA of the CDR3: TGTGCCAGCAGGACTTGGGGGAGTGGACGAGGTGAAAAACTGTTTTTT.

The rearrangement links TRBV29-1 to TRBJ2-7, with D tentatively TRBD1 (5 bases). Germline V lookup: CDR1 SQVTM, CDR2 ANQGSEA. Trimming left V 6 bases short and J 6 bases short, with 21 bases between. CDR3 length: 14 residues. The CDR3 is CSVPRAPQGSEQYF. The CDR3 DNA sequence: TGCAGCGTCCCCAGGGCCCCACAAGGGTCCGAGCAGTACTTC.